The sequence of this T cell receptor (beta chain) was determined in a study of cytomegalovirus exposure and HLA in healthy donors. This PCR relied on a set of 60 Vbeta primers and 13 Jbeta primers. Libraries were prepared by immunoSEQ multiplex PCR; TCRdb keeps only in-frame clonotypes and omits some of them. This sample carries tens of thousands of clones, more than 75% of them seen once, and the ten largest clones take around 10%. Regarding the study as a whole: It was likely that a cluster of highly shared sequence variants was a sequencing artifact.

A remark on this clone: Its antigen is undetermined.

Germline lookup yields CDR1 SGHRS and CDR2 YFSETQ. The CDR3 runs to 17 residues. V gave up 1 base and J gave up 5 bases; unmatched junction bases: 8. The origin of this receptor is a male donor in good health and CMV-seropositive. The rearrangement links TRBV5-1 to TRBJ1-6; TRBD1 matches at 8 bases. Sequenced input: PBMCs. The CDR3 loop reads CASSLWGQGADNSPLHF. Written as DNA, the CDR3 is TGCGCCAGCAGCTTGTGGGGTCAGGGGGCAGATAATTCACCCCTCCACTTT.